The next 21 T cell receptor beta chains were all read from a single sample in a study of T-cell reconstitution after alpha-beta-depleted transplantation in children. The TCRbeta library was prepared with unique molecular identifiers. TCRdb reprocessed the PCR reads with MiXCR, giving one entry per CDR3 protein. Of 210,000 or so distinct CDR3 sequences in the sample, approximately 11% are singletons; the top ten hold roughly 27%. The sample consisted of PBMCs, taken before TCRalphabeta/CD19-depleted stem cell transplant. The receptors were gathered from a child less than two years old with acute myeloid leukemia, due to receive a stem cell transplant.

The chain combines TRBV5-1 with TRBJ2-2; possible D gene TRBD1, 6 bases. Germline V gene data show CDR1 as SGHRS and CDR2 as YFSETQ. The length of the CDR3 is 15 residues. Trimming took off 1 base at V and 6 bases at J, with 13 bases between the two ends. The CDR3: CASSLFRGLSGELFF. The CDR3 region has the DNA TGCGCCAGCAGCTTGTTCAGGGGTCTTTCCGGGGAGCTGTTTTTT.

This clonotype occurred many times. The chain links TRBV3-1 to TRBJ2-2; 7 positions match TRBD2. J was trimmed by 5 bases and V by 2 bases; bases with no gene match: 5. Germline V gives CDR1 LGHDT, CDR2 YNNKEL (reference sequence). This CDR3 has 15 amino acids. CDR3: CASSQFLAVTGELFF. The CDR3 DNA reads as TGTGCCAGCAGCCAATTTCTAGCGGTAACCGGGGAGCTGTTTTTT. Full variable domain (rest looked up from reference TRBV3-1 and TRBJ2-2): DTAVSQTPKYLVTQMGNDKSIKCEQNLGHDTMYWYKQDSKKFLKIMFSYNNKELIINETVPNRFSPKSPDKAHLNLHINSLELGDSAVYFCASSQFLAVTGELFFGEGSRLTVL.

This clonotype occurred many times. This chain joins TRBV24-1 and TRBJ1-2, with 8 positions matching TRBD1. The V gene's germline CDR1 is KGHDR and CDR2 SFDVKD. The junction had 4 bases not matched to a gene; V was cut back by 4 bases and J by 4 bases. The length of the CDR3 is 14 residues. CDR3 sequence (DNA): TGTGCCACCAGTGAATTTGGGACAGGCTATGGCTACACCTTC. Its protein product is CATSEFGTGYGYTF.

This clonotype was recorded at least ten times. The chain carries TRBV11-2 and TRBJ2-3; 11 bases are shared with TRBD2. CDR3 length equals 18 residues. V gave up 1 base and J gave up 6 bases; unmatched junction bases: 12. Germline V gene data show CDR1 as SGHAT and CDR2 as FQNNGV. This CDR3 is CASSLVSSLAGGGDTQYF. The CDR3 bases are TGTGCCAGCAGCTTAGTATCGTCGCTAGCGGGAGGAGGGGATACGCAGTATTTT.

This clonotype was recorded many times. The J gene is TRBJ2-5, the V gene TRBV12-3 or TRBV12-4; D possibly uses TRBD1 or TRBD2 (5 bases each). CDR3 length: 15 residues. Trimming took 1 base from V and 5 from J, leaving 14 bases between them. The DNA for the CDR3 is TGTGCCAGCAGTTTAGTTCGGGGCGGCGGGGAGACCCAGTACTTC. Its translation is CASSLVRGGGETQYF.

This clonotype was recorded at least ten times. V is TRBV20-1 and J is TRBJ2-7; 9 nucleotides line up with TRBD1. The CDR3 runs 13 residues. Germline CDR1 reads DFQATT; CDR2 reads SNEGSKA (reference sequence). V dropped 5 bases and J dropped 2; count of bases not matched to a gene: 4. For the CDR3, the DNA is TGCAGTGCTCAGGACAGGGGCCCCTACGAGCAGTACTTC. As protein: CSAQDRGPYEQYF.

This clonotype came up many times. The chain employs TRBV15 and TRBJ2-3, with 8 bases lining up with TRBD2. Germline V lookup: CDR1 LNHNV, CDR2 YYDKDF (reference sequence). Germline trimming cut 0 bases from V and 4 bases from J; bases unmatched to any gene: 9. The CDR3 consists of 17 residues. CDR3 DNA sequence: TGTGCCACCAGCAGAGATCAGGCTAGCGGGTGGGCAGATACGCAGTATTTT. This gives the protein CATSRDQASGWADTQYF.

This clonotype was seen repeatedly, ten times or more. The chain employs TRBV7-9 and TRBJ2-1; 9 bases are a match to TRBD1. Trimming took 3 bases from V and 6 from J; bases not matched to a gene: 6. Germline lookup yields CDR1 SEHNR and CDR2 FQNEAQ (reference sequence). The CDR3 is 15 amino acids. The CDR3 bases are TGTGCCAGCAGCTTGGGACAGGGAGTGAGCAATGAGCAGTTCTTC. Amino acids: CASSLGQGVSNEQFF.

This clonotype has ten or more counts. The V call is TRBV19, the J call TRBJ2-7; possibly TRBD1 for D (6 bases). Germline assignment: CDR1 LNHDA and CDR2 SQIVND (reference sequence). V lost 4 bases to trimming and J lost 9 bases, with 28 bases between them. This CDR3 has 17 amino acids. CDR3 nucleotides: TGTGCCAGTAGTACATCCCTCGGCCGGGGCCGTCCGGACAGGCAGTACTTC. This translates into CASSTSLGRGRPDRQYF.

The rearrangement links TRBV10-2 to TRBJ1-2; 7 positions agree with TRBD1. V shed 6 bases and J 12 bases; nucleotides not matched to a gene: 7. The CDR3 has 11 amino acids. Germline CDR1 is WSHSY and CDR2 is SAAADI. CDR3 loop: CASSTGDGDTF. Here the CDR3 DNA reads TGCGCCAGCAGCACAGGGGACGGCGACACCTTC.

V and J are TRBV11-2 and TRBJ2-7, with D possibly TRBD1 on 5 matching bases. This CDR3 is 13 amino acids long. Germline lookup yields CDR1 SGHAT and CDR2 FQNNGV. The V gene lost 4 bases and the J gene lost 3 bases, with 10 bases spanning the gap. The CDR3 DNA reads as TGTGCCAGCAGCTGGCCTCAGGGCTACGAGCAGTACTTC. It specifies CASSWPQGYEQYF.

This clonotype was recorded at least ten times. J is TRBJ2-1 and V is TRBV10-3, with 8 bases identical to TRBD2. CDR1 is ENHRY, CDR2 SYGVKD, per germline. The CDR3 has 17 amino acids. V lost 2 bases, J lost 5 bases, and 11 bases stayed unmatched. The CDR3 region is CAISEALGTRRNNEQFF. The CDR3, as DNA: TGTGCCATCAGTGAGGCTCTCGGGACTAGGAGAAACAATGAGCAGTTCTTC.

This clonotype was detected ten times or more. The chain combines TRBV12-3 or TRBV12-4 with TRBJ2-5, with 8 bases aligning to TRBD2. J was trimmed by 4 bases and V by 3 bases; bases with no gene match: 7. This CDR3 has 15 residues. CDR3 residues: CASSFGAGGRETQYF. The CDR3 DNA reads TGTGCCAGCAGTTTCGGGGCGGGAGGACGAGAGACCCAGTACTTC.

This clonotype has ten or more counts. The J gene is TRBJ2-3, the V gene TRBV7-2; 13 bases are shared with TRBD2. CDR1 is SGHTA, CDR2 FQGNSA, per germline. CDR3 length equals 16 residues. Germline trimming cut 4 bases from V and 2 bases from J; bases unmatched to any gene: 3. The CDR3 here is CASSSGTSGATDTQYF. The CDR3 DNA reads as TGTGCCAGCAGCTCCGGGACTAGCGGGGCCACAGATACGCAGTATTTT.

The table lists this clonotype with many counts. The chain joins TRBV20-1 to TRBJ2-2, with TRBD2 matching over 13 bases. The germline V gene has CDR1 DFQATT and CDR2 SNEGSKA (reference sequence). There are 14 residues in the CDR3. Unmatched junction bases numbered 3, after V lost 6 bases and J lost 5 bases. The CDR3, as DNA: TGCAGTGCCCGGACTAGCGGGAGTACCGGGGAGCTGTTTTTT. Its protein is CSARTSGSTGELFF.

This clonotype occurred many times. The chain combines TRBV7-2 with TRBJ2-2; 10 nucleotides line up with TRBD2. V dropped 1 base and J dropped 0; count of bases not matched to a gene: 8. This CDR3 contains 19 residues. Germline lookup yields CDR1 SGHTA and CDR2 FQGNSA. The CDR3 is CASSLVPGLALTNTGELFF. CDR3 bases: TGTGCCAGCAGCTTAGTGCCGGGACTAGCGCTTACGAACACCGGGGAGCTGTTTTTT.

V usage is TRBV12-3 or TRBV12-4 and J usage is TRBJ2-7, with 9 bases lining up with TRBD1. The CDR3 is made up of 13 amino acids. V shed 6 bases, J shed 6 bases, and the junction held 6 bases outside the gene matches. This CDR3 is CASSRDRDAEQYF. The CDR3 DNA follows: TGTGCCAGCAGCCGGGACAGGGATGCCGAGCAGTACTTC.

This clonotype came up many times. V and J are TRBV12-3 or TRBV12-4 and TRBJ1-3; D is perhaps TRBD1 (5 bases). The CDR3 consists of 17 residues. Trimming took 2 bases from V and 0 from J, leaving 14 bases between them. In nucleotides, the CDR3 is TGTGCCAGCAGTTTAAATGGGACGCCGGGCTCTGGAAACACCATATATTTT. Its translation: CASSLNGTPGSGNTIYF.

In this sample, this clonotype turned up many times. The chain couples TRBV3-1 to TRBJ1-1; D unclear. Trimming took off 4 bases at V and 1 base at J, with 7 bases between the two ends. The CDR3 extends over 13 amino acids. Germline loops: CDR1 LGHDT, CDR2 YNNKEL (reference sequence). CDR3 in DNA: TGTGCCAGCAGCCGTGGAAAGAACACTGAAGCTTTCTTT. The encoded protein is CASSRGKNTEAFF. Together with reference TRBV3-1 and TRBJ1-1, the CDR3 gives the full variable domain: DTAVSQTPKYLVTQMGNDKSIKCEQNLGHDTMYWYKQDSKKFLKIMFSYNNKELIINETVPNRFSPKSPDKAHLNLHINSLELGDSAVYFCASSRGKNTEAFFGQGTRLTVV.

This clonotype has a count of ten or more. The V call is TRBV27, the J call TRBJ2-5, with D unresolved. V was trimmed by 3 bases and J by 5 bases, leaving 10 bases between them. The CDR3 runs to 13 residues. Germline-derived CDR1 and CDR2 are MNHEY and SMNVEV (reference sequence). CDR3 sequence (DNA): TGTGCCAGCAGTTTTGGATGGACCGAGACCCAGTACTTC. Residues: CASSFGWTETQYF.

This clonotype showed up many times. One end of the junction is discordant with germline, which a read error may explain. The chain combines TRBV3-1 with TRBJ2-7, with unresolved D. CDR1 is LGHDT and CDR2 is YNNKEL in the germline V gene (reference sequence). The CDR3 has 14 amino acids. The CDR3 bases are TGTGCCAGCAGCCAAAGAATGGGCTCCAACGAGCAGTACTTC. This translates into CASSQRMGSNEQYF.